The present TCR beta chain was sequenced within a study of patients and donors after allogeneic stem cell transplantation. Via MiXCR, TCRdb re-called the RT-PCR reads, giving one row per CDR3 protein. Counted here are 87,000 or so distinct CDR3 sequences, roughly 4.9% occurring once; the ten biggest clones make up 2.5% to 3%. This clonotype was recorded many times. In germline, CDR1 is DFQATT, CDR2 SNEGSKA (reference sequence). The V end was cut by 6 bases, the J end by 6 bases, with 23 bases between. The CDR3 totals 16 residues. The gene calls are TRBV20-1 and TRBJ2-2; D is perhaps TRBD2 (7 bases). Material for sequencing was blood, either unsorted or a sorted T cell fraction (not recorded which). The receptor was derived from a human donor who was either an allogeneic HSCT recipient or a stem cell or donor lymphocyte infusion donor (not recorded which). It is not recorded whose cells these are; they may come from a transplant donor. The CDR3 nucleotides read TGCAGTGCCCAGAGGGGGGAGGGAGGGCCCGCCGGGGAGCTGTTTTTT. Translating it yields CSAQRGEGGPAGELFF.